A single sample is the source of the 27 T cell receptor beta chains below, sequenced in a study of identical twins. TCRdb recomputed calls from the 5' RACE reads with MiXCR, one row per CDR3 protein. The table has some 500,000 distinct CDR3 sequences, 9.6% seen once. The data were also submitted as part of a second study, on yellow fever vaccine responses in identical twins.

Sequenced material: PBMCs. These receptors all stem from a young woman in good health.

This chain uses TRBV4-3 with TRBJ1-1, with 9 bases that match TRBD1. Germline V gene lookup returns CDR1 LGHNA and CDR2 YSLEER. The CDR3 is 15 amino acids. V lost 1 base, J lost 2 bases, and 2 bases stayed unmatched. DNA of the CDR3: TGCGCCAGCAGCCAAGTGGGACAGGGAAACACTGAAGCTTTCTTT. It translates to CASSQVGQGNTEAFF.

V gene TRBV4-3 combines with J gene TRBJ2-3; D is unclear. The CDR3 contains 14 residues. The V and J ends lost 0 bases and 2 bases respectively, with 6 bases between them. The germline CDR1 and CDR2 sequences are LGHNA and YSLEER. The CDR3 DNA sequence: TGCGCCAGCAGCCAAGACAGGTCCACAGATACGCAGTATTTT. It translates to CASSQDRSTDTQYF.

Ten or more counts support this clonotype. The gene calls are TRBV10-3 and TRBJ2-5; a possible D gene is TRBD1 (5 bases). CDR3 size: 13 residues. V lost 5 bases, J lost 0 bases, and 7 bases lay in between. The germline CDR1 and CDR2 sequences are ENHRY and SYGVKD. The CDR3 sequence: CAISPDNQETQYF. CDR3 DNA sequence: TGTGCCATCAGTCCGGACAACCAAGAGACCCAGTACTTC.

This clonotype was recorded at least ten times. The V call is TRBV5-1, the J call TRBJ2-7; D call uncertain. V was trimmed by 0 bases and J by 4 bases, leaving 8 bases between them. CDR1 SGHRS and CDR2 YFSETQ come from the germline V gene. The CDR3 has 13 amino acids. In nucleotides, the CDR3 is TGCGCCAGCAGCTTGGGACAAAGATACGAGCAGTACTTC. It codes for CASSLGQRYEQYF. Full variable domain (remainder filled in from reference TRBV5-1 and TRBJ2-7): KAGVTQTPRYLIKTRGQQVTLSCSPISGHRSVSWYQQTPGQGLQFLFEYFSETQRNKGNFPGRFSGRQFSNSRSEMNVSTLELGDSALYLCASSLGQRYEQYFGPGTRLTVT.

CDR3 in DNA: TGTGCCAGCAGCTTAGCGTCGGTGGGGACGCTTTCCAATGAGCAGTTCTTC. Its protein product is CASSLASVGTLSNEQFF. The V and J genes are TRBV7-9 and TRBJ2-1; possibly TRBD1 or TRBD2 for D (5 bases each). Germline CDR1 is SEHNR and CDR2 is FQNEAQ (reference sequence). V was cut by 0 bases and J by 6 bases, with 18 bases left in between. The CDR3 runs to 17 residues.

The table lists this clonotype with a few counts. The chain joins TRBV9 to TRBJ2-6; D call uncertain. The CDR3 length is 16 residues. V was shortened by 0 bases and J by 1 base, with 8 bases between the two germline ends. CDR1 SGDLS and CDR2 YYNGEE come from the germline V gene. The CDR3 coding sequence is TGTGCCAGCAGCGTAGTTGGCAGGTCTGGGGCCAACGTCCTGACTTTC. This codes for CASSVVGRSGANVLTF.

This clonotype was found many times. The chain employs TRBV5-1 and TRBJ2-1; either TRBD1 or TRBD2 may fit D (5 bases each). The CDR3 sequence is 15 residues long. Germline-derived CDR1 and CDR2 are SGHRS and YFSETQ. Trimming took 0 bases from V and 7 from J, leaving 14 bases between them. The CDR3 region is CASSLAGIGTNEQFF. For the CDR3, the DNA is TGCGCCAGCAGCTTGGCGGGAATAGGGACGAATGAGCAGTTCTTC. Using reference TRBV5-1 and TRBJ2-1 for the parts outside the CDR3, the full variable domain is KAGVTQTPRYLIKTRGQQVTLSCSPISGHRSVSWYQQTPGQGLQFLFEYFSETQRNKGNFPGRFSGRQFSNSRSEMNVSTLELGDSALYLCASSLAGIGTNEQFFGPGTRLTVL.

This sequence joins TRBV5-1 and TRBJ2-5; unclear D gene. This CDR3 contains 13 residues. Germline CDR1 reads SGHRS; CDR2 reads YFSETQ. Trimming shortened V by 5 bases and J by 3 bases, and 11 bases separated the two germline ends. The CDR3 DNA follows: TGCGCCAGCAGTTGGTCGGTGGAAGAGACCCAGTACTTC. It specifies CASSWSVEETQYF. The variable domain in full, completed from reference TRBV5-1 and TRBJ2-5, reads KAGVTQTPRYLIKTRGQQVTLSCSPISGHRSVSWYQQTPGQGLQFLFEYFSETQRNKGNFPGRFSGRQFSNSRSEMNVSTLELGDSALYLCASSWSVEETQYFGPGTRLLVL.

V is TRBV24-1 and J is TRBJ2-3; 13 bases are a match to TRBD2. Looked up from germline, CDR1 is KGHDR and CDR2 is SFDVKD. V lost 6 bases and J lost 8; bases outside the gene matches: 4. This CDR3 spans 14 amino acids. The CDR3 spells CATSFGLAGATQYF. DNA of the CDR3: TGTGCCACCAGTTTCGGACTAGCGGGAGCTACGCAGTATTTT.

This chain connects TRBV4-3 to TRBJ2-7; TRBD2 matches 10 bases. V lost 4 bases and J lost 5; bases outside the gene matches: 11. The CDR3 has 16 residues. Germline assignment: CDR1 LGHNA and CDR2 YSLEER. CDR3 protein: CASSPSRLAGDDEQYF. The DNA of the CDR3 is TGCGCCAGCAGCCCATCTCGCCTAGCGGGAGACGACGAGCAGTACTTC.

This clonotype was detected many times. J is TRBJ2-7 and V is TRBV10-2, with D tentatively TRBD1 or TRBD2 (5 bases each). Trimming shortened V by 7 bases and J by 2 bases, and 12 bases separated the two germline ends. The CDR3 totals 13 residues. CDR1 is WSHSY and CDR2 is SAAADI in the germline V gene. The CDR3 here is CASKGDRTYEQYF. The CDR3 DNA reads TGCGCCAGCAAAGGGGACCGAACCTACGAGCAGTACTTC.

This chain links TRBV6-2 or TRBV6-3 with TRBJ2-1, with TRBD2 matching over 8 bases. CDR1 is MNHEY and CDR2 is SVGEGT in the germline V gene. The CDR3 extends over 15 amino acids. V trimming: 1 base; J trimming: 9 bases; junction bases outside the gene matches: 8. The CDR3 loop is CASSYLGLENSEQFF. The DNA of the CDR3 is TGTGCCAGCAGTTACTTGGGACTAGAGAATAGTGAGCAGTTCTTC.

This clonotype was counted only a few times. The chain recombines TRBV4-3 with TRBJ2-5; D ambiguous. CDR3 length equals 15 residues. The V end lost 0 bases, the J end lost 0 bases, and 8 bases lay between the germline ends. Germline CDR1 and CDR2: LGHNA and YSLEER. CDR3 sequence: CASSQDYKYQETQYF. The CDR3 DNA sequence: TGCGCCAGCAGCCAAGATTATAAGTACCAAGAGACCCAGTACTTC.

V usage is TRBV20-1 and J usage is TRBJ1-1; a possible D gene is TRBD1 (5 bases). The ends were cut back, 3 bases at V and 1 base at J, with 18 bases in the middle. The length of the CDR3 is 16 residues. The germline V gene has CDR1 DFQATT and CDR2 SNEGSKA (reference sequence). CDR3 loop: CSARGPLGGSNTEAFF. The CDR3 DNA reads TGCAGTGCTAGGGGCCCCCTTGGGGGGTCGAACACTGAAGCTTTCTTT.

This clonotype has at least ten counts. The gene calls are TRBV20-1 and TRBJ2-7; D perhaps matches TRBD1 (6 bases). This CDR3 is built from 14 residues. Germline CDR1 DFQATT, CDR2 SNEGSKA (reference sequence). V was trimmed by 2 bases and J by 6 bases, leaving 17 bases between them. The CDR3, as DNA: TGCAGTGCTAGACTAACAGGGACGGTACGCGAGCAGTACTTC. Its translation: CSARLTGTVREQYF.

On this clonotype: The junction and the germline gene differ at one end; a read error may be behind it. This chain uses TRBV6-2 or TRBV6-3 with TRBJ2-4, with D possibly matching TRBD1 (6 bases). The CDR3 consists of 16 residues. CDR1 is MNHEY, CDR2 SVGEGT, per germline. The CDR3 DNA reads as TGTGCCAGCAGTGACTCAGGGGACGTAGCCAAAAACATTCAGTACTTC. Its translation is CASSDSGDVAKNIQYF.

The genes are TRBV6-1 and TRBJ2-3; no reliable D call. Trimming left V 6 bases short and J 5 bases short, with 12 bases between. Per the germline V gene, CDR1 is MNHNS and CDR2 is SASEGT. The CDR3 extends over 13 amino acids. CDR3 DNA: TGTGCCAGCAGCCGACCGACTGAAGATACGCAGTATTTT. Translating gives CASSRPTEDTQYF.

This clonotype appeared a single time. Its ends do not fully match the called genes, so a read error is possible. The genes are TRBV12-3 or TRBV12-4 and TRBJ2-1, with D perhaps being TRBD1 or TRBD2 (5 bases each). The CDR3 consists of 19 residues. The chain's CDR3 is CACSLEGPNQLSSYNEQFF. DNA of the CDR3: TGTGCCTGCAGTTTAGAGGGGCCGAATCAACTGAGCTCCTACAATGAGCAGTTCTTC.

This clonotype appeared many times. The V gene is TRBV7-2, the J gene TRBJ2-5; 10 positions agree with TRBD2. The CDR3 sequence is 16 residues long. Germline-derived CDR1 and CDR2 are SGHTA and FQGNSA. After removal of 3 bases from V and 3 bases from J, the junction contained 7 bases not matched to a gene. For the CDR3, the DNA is TGTGCCAGCAGCTTCCCTTTAGCGGGGGGTGAAGAGACCCAGTACTTC. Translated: CASSFPLAGGEETQYF.

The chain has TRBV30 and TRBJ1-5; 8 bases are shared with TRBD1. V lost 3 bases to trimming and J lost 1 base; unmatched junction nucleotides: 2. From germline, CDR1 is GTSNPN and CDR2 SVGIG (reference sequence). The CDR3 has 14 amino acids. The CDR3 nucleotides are TGTGCCTGGAGAGGACAGGGAAGCAATCAGCCCCAGCATTTT. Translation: CAWRGQGSNQPQHF.

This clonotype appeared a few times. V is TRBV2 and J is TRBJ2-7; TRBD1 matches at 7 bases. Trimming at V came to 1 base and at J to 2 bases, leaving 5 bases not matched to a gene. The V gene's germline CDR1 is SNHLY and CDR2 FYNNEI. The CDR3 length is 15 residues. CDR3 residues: CASSEVTGNTYEQYF. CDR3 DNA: TGTGCCAGCAGTGAAGTGACAGGGAATACCTACGAGCAGTACTTC.

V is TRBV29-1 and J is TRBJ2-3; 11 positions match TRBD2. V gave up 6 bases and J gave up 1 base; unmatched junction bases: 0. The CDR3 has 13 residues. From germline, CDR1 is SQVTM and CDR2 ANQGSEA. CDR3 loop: CSVTSGGTDTQYF. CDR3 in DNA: TGCAGCGTGACTAGCGGGGGCACAGATACGCAGTATTTT.

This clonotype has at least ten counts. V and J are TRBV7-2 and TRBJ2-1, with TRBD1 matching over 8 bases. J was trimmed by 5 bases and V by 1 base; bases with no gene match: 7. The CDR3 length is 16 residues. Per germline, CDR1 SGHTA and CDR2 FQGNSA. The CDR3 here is CASSLGPSTGDNEQFF. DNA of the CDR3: TGTGCCAGCAGCTTAGGACCATCGACAGGGGACAATGAGCAGTTCTTC.

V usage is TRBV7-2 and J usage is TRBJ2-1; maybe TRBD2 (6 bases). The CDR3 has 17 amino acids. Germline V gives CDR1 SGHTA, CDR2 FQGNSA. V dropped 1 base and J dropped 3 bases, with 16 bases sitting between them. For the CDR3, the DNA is TGTGCCAGCAGCTTAGTATTTGGCGGGATAGGCTACAATGAGCAGTTCTTC. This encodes CASSLVFGGIGYNEQFF. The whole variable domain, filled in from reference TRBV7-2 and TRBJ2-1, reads GAGVSQSPSNKVTEKGKDVELRCDPISGHTALYWYRQSLGQGLEFLIYFQGNSAPDKSGLPSDRFSAERTGGSVSTLTIQRTQQEDSAVYLCASSLVFGGIGYNEQFFGPGTRLTVL.

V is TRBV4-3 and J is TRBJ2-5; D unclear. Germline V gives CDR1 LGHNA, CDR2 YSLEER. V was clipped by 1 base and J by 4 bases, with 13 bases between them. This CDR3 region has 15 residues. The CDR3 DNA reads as TGCGCCAGCAGCCAAGTAATGGGGTTGGGAGAGACCCAGTACTTC. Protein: CASSQVMGLGETQYF.

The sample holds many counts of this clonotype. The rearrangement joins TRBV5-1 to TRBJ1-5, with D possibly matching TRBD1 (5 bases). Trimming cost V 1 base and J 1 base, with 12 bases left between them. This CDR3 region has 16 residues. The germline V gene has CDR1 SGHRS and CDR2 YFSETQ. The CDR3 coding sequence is TGCGCCAGCAGCTTGCGGTGGGGGGAGAGCAATCAGCCCCAGCATTTT. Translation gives CASSLRWGESNQPQHF.

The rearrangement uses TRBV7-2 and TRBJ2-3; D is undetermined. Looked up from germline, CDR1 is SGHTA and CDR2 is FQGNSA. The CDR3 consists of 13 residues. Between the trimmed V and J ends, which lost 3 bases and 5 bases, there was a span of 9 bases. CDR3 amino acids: CASSLLFQDTQYF. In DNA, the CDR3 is TGTGCCAGCAGCTTGCTCTTTCAAGATACGCAGTATTTT.